These T cell receptor beta chains were read from a single sample in a study of T cell repertoires in aging, cancer and after chemotherapy. TCRdb independently ran MiXCR on the multiplex PCR reads; one entry per CDR3 protein. The sample lists several thousand distinct CDR3 sequences, around 22% occurring once. Sequenced sample: blood. These receptors were taken from a human donor in good health. CDR3s include the opening cysteine and the closing phenylalanine or tryptophan. A D gene is named only where the DNA matches it firmly. Part of the rows lack a size; the others show once, few, many or a class for expanded clones.

J: TRBJ1-1
D: -
V: TRBV20-1
size: medium-sized
DNA: TGCAGTGCTAGAGCGGGGGGGCACACTGAAGCTTTCTTT
CDR3: CSARAGGHTEAFF

J: TRBJ2-7
D: TRBD1
V: TRBV6-5
size: medium-sized
DNA: TGTGCCAGCAGTGCGACAGGGCCCTACGAGCAGTACTTC
CDR3: CASSATGPYEQYF

J: TRBJ2-3
D: -
V: TRBV27
size: -
DNA: TGTGCCAGCAGTCCCCCCCCCGGGGGCTGGACAGATACGCAGTATTTT
CDR3: CASSPPPGGWTDTQYF

J: TRBJ2-7
D: TRBD2
V: TRBV6-2/TRBV6-3
size: medium-sized
DNA: TGTGCCAGCACGTTCGCGGCGGCGGGAGGGTACGAGCAGTACTTC
CDR3: CASTFAAAGGYEQYF

J: TRBJ2-3
D: -
V: TRBV12-3/TRBV12-4
size: -
DNA: TGTGCCAGCAGTTTACAGTGGGGTACGCAGTATTTT
CDR3: CASSLQWGTQYF

J: TRBJ2-1
D: TRBD2
V: TRBV7-2
size: medium-sized
DNA: TGTGCCAGCAGCTACGGACTAGCGGTCAGTGAGCAGTTCTTC
CDR3: CASSYGLAVSEQFF

J: TRBJ2-2
D: TRBD2
V: TRBV11-1
size: -
DNA: TGTGCCTGCAGCTTACTGACCCTCTCGGTCCGGGAGGCGAACACCGGGGAGCTGTTTTTT
CDR3: CACSLLTLSVREANTGELFF

J: TRBJ2-1
D: TRBD2
V: TRBV5-6
size: -
DNA: TGTGCCAGCAGCAAGCTAGGCCTAGCGGACTACAATGAGCAGTTCTTC
CDR3: CASSKLGLADYNEQFF

J: TRBJ2-1
D: TRBD2
V: TRBV6-5
size: few
DNA: TGTGCCAGCAGTTACTCACGGACTAGCGGGAATGAGCAGTTCTTC
CDR3: CASSYSRTSGNEQFF

J: TRBJ2-3
D: TRBD2
V: TRBV27
size: -
DNA: TGTGCCAGCAGCTATCGACTAGCAGCCACAGATACGCAGTATTTT
CDR3: CASSYRLAATDTQYF

J: TRBJ2-1
D: -
V: TRBV5-1
size: -
DNA: TGCGCCAGCAGCTTGGGTCGTACGGATGAGCAGTTCTTC
CDR3: CASSLGRTDEQFF

J: TRBJ2-1
D: -
V: TRBV20-1
size: -
DNA: TGCAGTGCTAGAGATGTGGCCGTCTCCTACAATGAGCAGTTCTTC
CDR3: CSARDVAVSYNEQFF

J: TRBJ2-2
D: TRBD2
V: TRBV20-1
size: medium-sized
DNA: TGCAGTGCACCCGGACCGGGACTACGCACCGGGGAGCTGTTTTTT
CDR3: CSAPGPGLRTGELFF

J: TRBJ1-5
D: -
V: TRBV5-6
size: medium-sized
DNA: TGTGCCAGCAGCTATAGCAATCAGCCCCAGCATTTT
CDR3: CASSYSNQPQHF

J: TRBJ2-7
D: TRBD1
V: TRBV20-1
size: medium-sized
DNA: TGCAGTGCAACCGGGACAGGGGCTTGGGGGCAGTACTTC
CDR3: CSATGTGAWGQYF

J: TRBJ2-7
D: -
V: TRBV28
size: few
DNA: TGTGCCAGCAGTTTACGTGGACCAGTGAACTACGAGCAGTACTTC
CDR3: CASSLRGPVNYEQYF

J: TRBJ1-5
D: TRBD1
V: TRBV12-3/TRBV12-4
size: few
DNA: TGTGCCAGCAGTTTTAAGCAGGGGGCCAACAATCAGCCCCAGCATTTT
CDR3: CASSFKQGANNQPQHF

J: TRBJ2-3
D: TRBD2
V: TRBV5-6
size: few
DNA: TGTGCCAGCAGAACAGCGGGGAGGTTCACAGATACGCAGTATTTT
CDR3: CASRTAGRFTDTQYF

J: TRBJ1-1
D: TRBD1
V: TRBV4-3
size: few
DNA: TGCGCCAGCAGCCAAGATATGGACAGGCGGACTGAAGCTTTCTTT
CDR3: CASSQDMDRRTEAFF

J: TRBJ2-3
D: -
V: TRBV7-2
size: -
DNA: TGCGCCAGCAGCCAGGCCGGAGCGCAAGATACGCAGTATTTT
CDR3: CASSQAGAQDTQYF

J: TRBJ2-1
D: TRBD2
V: TRBV20-1
size: -
DNA: TGCAGTGCTAGAGACCTAGCGGGACCCAACTACAATGAGCATTTCTTC
CDR3: CSARDLAGPNYNEHFF

J: TRBJ2-1
D: -
V: TRBV7-2
size: medium-sized
DNA: TGTGCCAGCAGCTTAGTTGTGGGAAGCAATGAGCAGTTCTTC
CDR3: CASSLVVGSNEQFF

J: TRBJ1-6
D: TRBD1
V: TRBV6-5
size: medium-sized
DNA: TGTGCCAGCAGACAGGGGAATTCACCCCTCCACTTT
CDR3: CASRQGNSPLHF

J: TRBJ2-1
D: TRBD2
V: TRBV12-3/TRBV12-4
size: -
DNA: TGTGCCAGCAGCTCCCCCGTGTCAGCGGGAGCCAATGAGCAGTTCTTC
CDR3: CASSSPVSAGANEQFF

J: TRBJ2-2
D: TRBD2
V: TRBV10-3
size: medium-sized
DNA: TGTGCCATCTCCAAGGGAACTAGCGGGAGCGGCGGGGAGCTGTTTTTT
CDR3: CAISKGTSGSGGELFF

J: TRBJ2-7
D: TRBD1
V: TRBV19
size: medium-sized
DNA: TGTGCCAGTAGTCTCGACAGGGATTACGAGCAGTACTTC
CDR3: CASSLDRDYEQYF

J: TRBJ2-4
D: -
V: TRBV29-1
size: few
DNA: TGCAGCGTTGAAGATAAAGGGGGAAGCAAAAACATTCAGTACTTC
CDR3: CSVEDKGGSKNIQYF

J: TRBJ2-7
D: TRBD1
V: TRBV6-5
size: medium-sized
DNA: TGTGCCAGCAGTCCAGGGGACAGCTCCTACGAGCAGTACTTC
CDR3: CASSPGDSSYEQYF

J: TRBJ2-1
D: TRBD1
V: TRBV28
size: -
DNA: TGTGCCAGCAGTTTATATTCCCCCTTTAACAGGGGAATCGGTGAGCAGTTCTTC
CDR3: CASSLYSPFNRGIGEQFF

J: TRBJ2-7
D: -
V: TRBV18
size: few
DNA: TGTGCCAGCTCACCAACCGGGACCGCTACCTACGAGCAGTACTTC
CDR3: CASSPTGTATYEQYF

J: TRBJ1-6
D: -
V: TRBV11-3
size: few
DNA: TGTGCCAGCAGCTTAGATCCCTCCAGCATTTCACCCCTCCACTTT
CDR3: CASSLDPSSISPLHF

J: TRBJ2-1
D: TRBD2
V: TRBV7-2
size: -
DNA: TGTGCCAGCAGCCCCGGGACTAGCGGGAGTGAGTCGCTCTTC
CDR3: CASSPGTSGSESLF

J: TRBJ2-3
D: -
V: TRBV7-9
size: -
DNA: TGTGCCAGCAGCTTTGGGGGCACAGATACGCAGTATTTT
CDR3: CASSFGGTDTQYF

J: TRBJ2-3
D: TRBD2
V: TRBV11-2
size: few
DNA: TGTGCCAGCAGCTTAATTGGGACTAGCGGGTCTGACTCGGTCACAGATACGCAGTATTTT
CDR3: CASSLIGTSGSDSVTDTQYF

J: TRBJ1-5
D: -
V: TRBV5-4
size: medium-sized
DNA: TGTGCCAGCAGCTTGGGTAGCAATCAGCCCCAGCATTTT
CDR3: CASSLGSNQPQHF